The clone carrying this TCR beta chain has only one observation. Its antigen is not known. Unique molecular identifiers were incorporated into the prepared TCRbeta library. TCRdb recomputed calls from the PCR reads with MiXCR, one row per CDR3 protein. This sample yields more than 200,000 distinct CDR3 sequences, of which roughly 25% are seen a single time; more than 2% belongs to the top ten. The sample originates from a study of T-cell reconstitution after alpha-beta-depleted transplantation in children. The CDR3 is made up of 14 amino acids. Looked up from germline, CDR1 is DFQATT and CDR2 is SNEGSKA (reference sequence). V lost 6 bases and J lost 2, with 16 bases in between. Findings and limits, study-wide: By one year post-transplant, T-cell counts and diversity largely arose from T cells that were newly produced. Reportedly, alpha-beta T cells present about two months post-transplant originated from several hundred expanded clones of graft origin. For some patients, TCRbeta diversity was high at day 60 because of recipient T cells and thymic progenitors that survived.

This sample comprised PBMCs, obtained before TCRalphabeta/CD19-depleted stem cell transplant. The TCR sequence derives from a girl aged 2 to 9 with Fanconi anemia, due to receive a stem cell transplant. The chain carries TRBV20-1 and TRBJ2-5; D is possibly TRBD1 or TRBD2 (5 bases each). The CDR3 DNA reads as TGCAGTGCCGACTCGGGACCGTTACAAGAGACCCAGTACTTC. This sequence encodes CSADSGPLQETQYF.